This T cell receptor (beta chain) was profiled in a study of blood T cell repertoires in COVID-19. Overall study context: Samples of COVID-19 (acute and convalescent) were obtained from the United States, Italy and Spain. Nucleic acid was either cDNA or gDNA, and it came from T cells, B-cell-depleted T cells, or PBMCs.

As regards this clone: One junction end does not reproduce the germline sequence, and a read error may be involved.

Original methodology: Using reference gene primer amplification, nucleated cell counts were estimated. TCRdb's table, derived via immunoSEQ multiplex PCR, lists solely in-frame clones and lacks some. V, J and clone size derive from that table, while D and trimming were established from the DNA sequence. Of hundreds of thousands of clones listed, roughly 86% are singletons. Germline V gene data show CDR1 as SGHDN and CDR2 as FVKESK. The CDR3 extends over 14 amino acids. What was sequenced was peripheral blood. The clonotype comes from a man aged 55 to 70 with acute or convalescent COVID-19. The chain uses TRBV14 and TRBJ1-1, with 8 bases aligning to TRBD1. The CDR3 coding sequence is TGTGCCAGCAGCCAAGTGCGGCAGGGGGCTGAGGCTTTCTTT. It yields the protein CASSQVRQGAEAFF.